This TCR beta chain appears in the sequencing data of a study of T cell changes during pregnancy in multiple sclerosis. CDR1 and CDR2 from the germline V gene are MRHNA and SNTAGT. The CDR3 spans 13 residues. Trimming cost V 0 bases and J 11 bases, with 11 bases left between them. Sequenced by immunoSEQ multiplex PCR; TCRdb stores in-frame clones only, minus some. The repertoire holds about 42,000 clones, around four fifths seen once, with about 0.64% in the top ten. The source of this sequence is a female donor with multiple sclerosis, enrolled in a pregnancy study. This sequence joins TRBV6-4 and TRBJ1-5, with a possible D match to TRBD1 (6 bases). The material sequenced was CD4+ T cells from peripheral blood mononuclear cells, taken before pregnancy. The CDR3 region has the DNA TGTGCCAGCAGTGACTCAACAAGGGGGACCCAGCATTTT. The encoded protein is CASSDSTRGTQHF.